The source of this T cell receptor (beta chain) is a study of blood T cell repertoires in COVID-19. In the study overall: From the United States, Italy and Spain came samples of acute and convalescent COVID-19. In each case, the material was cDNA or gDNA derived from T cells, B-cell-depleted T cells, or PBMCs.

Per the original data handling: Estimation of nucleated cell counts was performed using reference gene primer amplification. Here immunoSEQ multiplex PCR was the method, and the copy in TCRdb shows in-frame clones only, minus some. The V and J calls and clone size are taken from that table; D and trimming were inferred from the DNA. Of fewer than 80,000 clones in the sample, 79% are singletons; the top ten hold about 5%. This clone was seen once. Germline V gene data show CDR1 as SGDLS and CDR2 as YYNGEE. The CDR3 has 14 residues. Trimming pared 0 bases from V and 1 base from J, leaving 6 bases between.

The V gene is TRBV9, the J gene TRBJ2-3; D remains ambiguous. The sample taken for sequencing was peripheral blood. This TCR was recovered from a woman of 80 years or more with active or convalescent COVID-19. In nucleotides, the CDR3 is TGTGCCAGCAGCGTAGCCCCCGGCACAGATACGCAGTATTTT. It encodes CASSVAPGTDTQYF.